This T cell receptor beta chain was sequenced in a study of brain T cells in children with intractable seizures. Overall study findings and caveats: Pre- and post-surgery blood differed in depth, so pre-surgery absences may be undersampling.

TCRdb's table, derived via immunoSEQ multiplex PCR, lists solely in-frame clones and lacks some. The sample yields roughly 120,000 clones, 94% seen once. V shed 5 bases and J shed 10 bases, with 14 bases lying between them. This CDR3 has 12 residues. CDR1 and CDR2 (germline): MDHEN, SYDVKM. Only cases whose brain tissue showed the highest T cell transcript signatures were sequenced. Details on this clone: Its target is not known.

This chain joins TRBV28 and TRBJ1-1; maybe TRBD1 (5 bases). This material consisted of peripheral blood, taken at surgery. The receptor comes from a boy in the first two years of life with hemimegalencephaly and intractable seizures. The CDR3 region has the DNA TGTGCCAGCAGTCCCCCGGACGGGGGAGCTTTCTTT. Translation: CASSPPDGGAFF. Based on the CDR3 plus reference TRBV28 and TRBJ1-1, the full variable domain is DVKVTQSSRYLVKRTGEKVFLECVQDMDHENMFWYRQDPGLGLRLIYFSYDVKMKEKGDIPEGYSVSREKKERFSLILESASTNQTSMYLCASSPPDGGAFFGQGTRLTVV.